This T cell receptor (beta chain) was retrieved from a study of regulatory T cells in long-lasting Graves disease. General study points: More public clonotypes were shared by persistent patients (around 2,500) than by new patients (roughly 1,000). Thyroid tissue was not sampled; only peripheral blood was.

Relying on iRepertoire HTBI primers and Arm-PCR of CDR3 regions, the team built TCR beta libraries. Each CDR3 protein is one row after TCRdb ran MiXCR on the multiplex PCR reads. In the table there are 450,000 to 700,000 distinct CDR3 sequences, approximately 13% of which are singletons. There are many counts of this clonotype. Its target is unknown. Relative to the germline gene, one junction end is altered; a read error may explain this. The germline CDR1 and CDR2 sequences are KGHSH and LQKENI. The CDR3 contains 14 residues. As to time point: newly diagnosed GD, antithyroid drugs for less than 3 months. PBMC RNA served as the TCR library source. This sample also belongs to another study, concerning T cells in Graves' hyperthyroidism and ophthalmopathy.

J is TRBJ2-2 and V is TRBV18; TRBD2 is a possible D gene (6 bases). This sample comprised peripheral blood mononuclear cells (PBMCs), obtained at new diagnosis, from a patient treated with antithyroid drugs. The receptor comes from a man younger than 40 with Graves disease. The CDR3 loop reads CAGSGTANTGELFF. In DNA form, the CDR3 reads TGTGCCGGCTCAGGGACTGCGAACACCGGGGAGCTGTTTTTT.